These 25 T cell receptor beta chains came from one sample sequenced in a study of T cell responses to AZD1222 COVID-19 vaccine. Generated by immunoSEQ multiplex PCR, the TCRdb table keeps only in-frame clones and is missing some. The data show some 140,000 clones, around 93% seen once. The sequences come from peripheral blood, collected 28 days after the second AZD1222 dose. The receptors here all came from an adult who received the AZD1222 COVID-19 vaccine.

This rearrangement joins TRBV28 to TRBJ2-2; 10 bases match TRBD2. The V gene end was trimmed by 1 base and the J gene end by 5 bases; junction bases not matched to a gene: 4. This CDR3 has 16 residues. CDR1 and CDR2 from the germline V gene are MDHEN and SYDVKM. The CDR3 DNA follows: TGTGCCAGCAGTTTATCTAGCGGGGGATTAACCGGGGAGCTGTTTTTT. Protein sequence: CASSLSSGGLTGELFF.

Of note for this clone: This sample includes further DNA sequences coding for the same CDR3. The chain has TRBV19 and TRBJ1-5; 7 bases map to TRBD1. The CDR3 is 14 amino acids. The ends lost 4 bases at V and 6 bases at J; junction bases unmatched: 6. Germline V gives CDR1 LNHDA, CDR2 SQIVND (reference sequence). The CDR3 coding sequence is TGTGCCAGTAGTACACAGACAGGGCCTCAGCCCCAGCATTTT. The encoded protein is CASSTQTGPQPQHF.

V gene TRBV4-1 combines with J gene TRBJ1-5; tentatively, D is TRBD1 (5 bases). Trimming stripped 2 bases from V and 3 bases from J, with 17 bases between. CDR1 and CDR2 from the germline V gene are MGHRA and YSYEKL. The CDR3 is made up of 17 amino acids. CDR3 region: CASSQYAGTTDNQPQHF. The CDR3 DNA follows: TGCGCCAGCAGCCAATATGCCGGGACGACAGACAATCAGCCCCAGCATTTT.

V gene TRBV29-1 combines with J gene TRBJ2-5, with a tentative D call TRBD2 (5 bases). The CDR3 is 12 residues long. The V end lost 6 bases, the J end lost 4 bases, and 12 bases lay between the germline ends. The germline V gene has CDR1 SQVTM and CDR2 ANQGSEA. CDR3: CSVELGSETQYF. CDR3 DNA sequence: TGCAGCGTCGAACTAGGCTCAGAGACCCAGTACTTC.

The rearrangement links TRBV28 to TRBJ1-2; 8 bases are shared with TRBD1. CDR1 and CDR2 (germline): MDHEN, SYDVKM. V lost 4 bases, J lost 1 base, and 11 bases stayed unmatched. The CDR3 is 17 residues long. The CDR3 coding sequence is TGTGCCAGCAGTTCCGTCGGGACAGGAGGGGGTAACTATGGCTACACCTTC. It encodes CASSSVGTGGGNYGYTF.

The chain recombines TRBV3-1 (or the pseudogene TRBV3-2) with TRBJ1-6, with D maybe TRBD1 (5 bases). Trimming removed 0 bases from V and 13 bases from J, with 16 bases in between. Germline lookup yields CDR1 LGHDT and CDR2 YNNKEL (reference sequence). The CDR3 extends over 15 amino acids. The CDR3 DNA reads as TGTGCCAGCAGCCAAGAAGGCCAGGGAATATGGCCCCTCCACTTT. It is translated as CASSQEGQGIWPLHF.

The chain couples TRBV3-1 (or the pseudogene TRBV3-2) to TRBJ1-5; D uncertain. The germline V gene has CDR1 LGHDT and CDR2 YNNKEL (reference sequence). CDR3 length: 14 amino acids. Trimming pared 1 base from V and 4 bases from J, leaving 8 bases between. The CDR3: CASSQVMGNQPQHF. In DNA, the CDR3 is TGTGCCAGCAGCCAAGTTATGGGAAATCAGCCCCAGCATTTT.

This clone has only one observation. The CDR3 here is CASSYSKTMNTEAFF. The CDR3 DNA is TGTGCCAGCAGTTACTCGAAGACGATGAACACTGAAGCTTTCTTT. This sequence joins TRBV6-5 and TRBJ1-1, with D unclear. Germline CDR1 and CDR2: MNHEY and SVGAGI. This CDR3 spans 15 amino acids. V was pared by 0 bases and J by 0 bases, with 8 bases between.

The V call is TRBV6-1, the J call TRBJ2-3, with 9 bases fitting TRBD1. Germline V lookup: CDR1 MNHNS, CDR2 SASEGT. With V trimmed by 2 bases and J by 3 bases, 6 bases remained unmatched. CDR3 size: 16 residues. The CDR3 sequence is CASSEPPGQGTDTQYF. CDR3 in DNA: TGTGCCAGCAGTGAACCACCGGGACAGGGTACAGATACGCAGTATTTT.

V gene TRBV3-1 (or the pseudogene TRBV3-2) combines with J gene TRBJ1-2; weak D call: TRBD1 (5 bases). Germline values: CDR1 LGHDT, CDR2 YNNKEL (reference sequence). This CDR3 comprises 16 residues. The germline V and J ends were trimmed by 2 bases and 4 bases, with 17 bases remaining between them. The CDR3 region is CASSQSGRGRGYGYTF. CDR3 bases: TGTGCCAGCAGCCAATCGGGACGGGGACGGGGCTATGGCTACACCTTC.

The chain recombines TRBV6-5 with TRBJ1-2, with 7 bases that match TRBD1. The V and J ends lost 6 bases and 6 bases, in that order; junction bases with no gene match: 4. This CDR3 contains 12 residues. Germline V gene data show CDR1 as MNHEY and CDR2 as SVGAGI. CDR3 sequence (DNA): TGTGCCAGCAGAGGACAGGAAAATGGCTACACCTTC. This encodes CASRGQENGYTF.

The chain recombines TRBV11-2 with TRBJ1-2; 8 bases agree with TRBD1. V gave up 1 base and J gave up 1 base; unmatched junction bases: 8. Germline CDR1 SGHAT, CDR2 FQNNGV. The CDR3 runs 17 residues. Here the CDR3 reads CASSLGRGRLNNYGYTF. Here the CDR3 DNA reads TGTGCCAGCAGCTTAGGCAGGGGGCGATTAAATAACTATGGCTACACCTTC.

The V call is TRBV24-1, the J call TRBJ1-5; 7 bases agree with TRBD1. The junction had 4 bases not matched to a gene; V was cut back by 5 bases and J by 4 bases. The CDR3 length is 14 residues. Germline V gene sequence: CDR1 KGHDR, CDR2 SFDVKD. The CDR3 loop is CATSVTGSNQPQHF. The CDR3 coding sequence is TGTGCCACCAGTGTGACAGGGTCAAATCAGCCCCAGCATTTT.

V usage is TRBV28 and J usage is TRBJ2-7; 7 positions match TRBD1. V lost 6 bases to trimming and J lost 0 bases; unmatched junction nucleotides: 8. The germline CDR1 and CDR2 sequences are MDHEN and SYDVKM. The CDR3 consists of 15 residues. CDR3 coding DNA: TGTGCCAGCAGGGAGACAGGGCTGAGCTCCTACGAGCAGTACTTC. It translates to CASRETGLSSYEQYF.

The chain joins TRBV19 to TRBJ2-3; no definite D call. Germline assignment: CDR1 LNHDA and CDR2 SQIVND (reference sequence). The V gene lost 9 bases and the J gene lost 0 bases, with 16 bases spanning the gap. This CDR3 has 15 residues. CDR3 sequence (DNA): TGTGCCAGCAGAAGGAGAGCTTTGAGCACAGATACGCAGTATTTT. Protein sequence: CASRRRALSTDTQYF.

DNA of the CDR3: TGCAGTGCGTCGAAAACAGGGGTGCAGTTCTTC. This codes for CSASKTGVQFF. The gene calls are TRBV20-1 and TRBJ2-1, with 7 positions matching TRBD1. CDR3 length: 11 residues. V lost 6 bases and J lost 12; bases outside the gene matches: 8. CDR1 and CDR2 (germline): DFQATT, SNEGSKA (reference sequence).

This clone was observed at least ten times. The CDR3 region has the DNA TGTGCCAGCAGCTTAGGGCCCCAGGAGGAAGCTTTCTTT. Translating gives CASSLGPQEEAFF. The J gene is TRBJ1-1, the V gene TRBV11-3; unclear D gene. Germline V CDR1 and CDR2: SGHNT, YENEEA. This CDR3 comprises 13 residues. Trimming left V 1 base short and J 8 bases short, with 11 bases between.

A few counts support this clone. The CDR3 spells CAWSVGRMNTIYF. CDR3 DNA: TGTGCCTGGAGTGTCGGGAGAATGAACACCATATATTTT. The gene calls are TRBV30 and TRBJ1-3; no firm D call. This CDR3 comprises 13 residues. CDR1 and CDR2 (germline): GTSNPN, SVGIG (reference sequence). V was clipped by 0 bases and J by 7 bases, with 10 bases between them. Full variable domain (outside the CDR3, taken from reference TRBV30 and TRBJ1-3): SQTIHQWPATLVQPVGSPLSLECTVEGTSNPNLYWYRQAAGRGLQLLFYSVGIGQISSEVPQNLSASRPQDRQFILSSKKLLLSDSGFYLCAWSVGRMNTIYFGEGSWLTVV.

The rearrangement uses TRBV19 and TRBJ2-7, with D perhaps assigned TRBD1 or TRBD2 (5 bases each). The germline gives CDR1 LNHDA, CDR2 SQIVND (reference sequence). This CDR3 comprises 18 residues. V lost 3 bases and J lost 3, with 24 bases in between. The CDR3 sequence is CASSIGKGSRDLIYEQYF. DNA of the CDR3: TGTGCCAGTAGTATCGGGAAGGGGTCTCGTGACTTGATCTACGAGCAGTACTTC.

The V gene is TRBV10-3, the J gene TRBJ1-2, with a weak D call TRBD1 (5 bases). The germline gives CDR1 ENHRY, CDR2 SYGVKD. Trimming pared 3 bases from V and 2 bases from J, leaving 10 bases between. This CDR3 has 14 residues. CDR3 protein: CAISETRQNYGYTF. The CDR3 DNA sequence: TGTGCCATCAGTGAAACCCGACAGAACTATGGCTACACCTTC.

The J gene is TRBJ2-2, the V gene TRBV5-1, with D tentatively TRBD1 (6 bases). V lost 2 bases to trimming and J lost 4 bases, with 9 bases between them. The CDR3 contains 14 residues. The germline V gene has CDR1 SGHRS and CDR2 YFSETQ. Written as DNA, the CDR3 is TGCGCCAGCAGCTTTACAGGGCCCACCGGGGAGCTGTTTTTT. Its protein product is CASSFTGPTGELFF.

The chain employs TRBV7-3 and TRBJ1-6; 7 positions agree with TRBD1. Germline V CDR1 and CDR2: SGHTA, FQGTGA. V lost 2 bases, J lost 9 bases, and 4 bases stayed unmatched. CDR3 length equals 14 residues. The CDR3 DNA follows: TGTGCCAGCAGCTTATTGGACAGGTCTTCACCCCTCCACTTT. The encoded protein is CASSLLDRSSPLHF.

The chain combines TRBV11-3 with TRBJ2-3, with a weak D call TRBD2 (6 bases). The length of the CDR3 is 15 residues. The germline gives CDR1 SGHNT, CDR2 YENEEA. V shed 4 bases and J shed 2 bases, with 13 bases lying between them. The CDR3 sequence is CASSSWGTDTDTQYF. The CDR3 DNA sequence: TGTGCCAGCAGCTCTTGGGGGACTGACACAGATACGCAGTATTTT.

This chain links TRBV6-5 with TRBJ1-1, with no clear D. V was trimmed by 7 bases and J by 1 base, leaving 10 bases between them. The germline gives CDR1 MNHEY, CDR2 SVGAGI. The CDR3 covers 13 residues. CDR3 bases: TGTGCCAGCACCAGAAGCCAGAACACTGAAGCTTTCTTT. Encoded protein: CASTRSQNTEAFF.

Within the sample, this clone is medium-sized. The CDR3 DNA reads as TGTGCCAGCAGCCAAGATCTTAGCGGGGGGGCAGATACGCAGTATTTT. This sequence encodes CASSQDLSGGADTQYF. The chain joins TRBV4-2 to TRBJ2-3; 11 nucleotides agree with TRBD2. The germline V gene encodes CDR1 LGHNA and CDR2 YNFKEQ. Losses at the gene ends were 0 bases for V and 4 bases for J; bases not matched to a gene: 3. The length of the CDR3 is 16 residues.